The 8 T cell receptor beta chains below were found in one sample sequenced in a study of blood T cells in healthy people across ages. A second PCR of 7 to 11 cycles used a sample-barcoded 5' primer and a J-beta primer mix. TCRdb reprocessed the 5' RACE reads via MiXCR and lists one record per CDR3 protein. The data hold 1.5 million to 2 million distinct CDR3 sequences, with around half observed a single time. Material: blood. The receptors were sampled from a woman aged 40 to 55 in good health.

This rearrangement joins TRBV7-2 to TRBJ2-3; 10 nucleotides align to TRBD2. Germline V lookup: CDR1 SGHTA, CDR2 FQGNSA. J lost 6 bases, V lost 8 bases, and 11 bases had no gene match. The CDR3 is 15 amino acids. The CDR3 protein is CASRRLAGVGDTQYF. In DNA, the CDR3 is TGTGCCAGCCGGCGGCTAGCGGGGGTCGGGGATACGCAGTATTTT.

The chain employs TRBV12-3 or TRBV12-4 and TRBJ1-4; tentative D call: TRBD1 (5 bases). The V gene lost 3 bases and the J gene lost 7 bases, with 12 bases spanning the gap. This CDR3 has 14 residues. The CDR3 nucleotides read TGTGCCAGCAGTTTGTTGGGGGTTGGTGAAAAACTGTTTTTT. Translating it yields CASSLLGVGEKLFF.

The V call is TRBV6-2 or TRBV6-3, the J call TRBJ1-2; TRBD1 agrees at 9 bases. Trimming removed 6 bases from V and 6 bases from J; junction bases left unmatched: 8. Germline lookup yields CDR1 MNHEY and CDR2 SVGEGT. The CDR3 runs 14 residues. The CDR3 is CASRGTGRFDGYTF. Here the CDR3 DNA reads TGTGCCAGCAGGGGGACAGGGAGGTTCGATGGCTACACCTTC.

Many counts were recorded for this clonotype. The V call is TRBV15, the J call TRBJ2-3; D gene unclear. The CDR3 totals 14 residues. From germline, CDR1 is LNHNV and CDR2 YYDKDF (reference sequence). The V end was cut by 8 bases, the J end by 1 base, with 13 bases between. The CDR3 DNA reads TGTGCCACCTCTGAGGCAACGCGCACAGATACGCAGTATTTT. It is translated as CATSEATRTDTQYF.

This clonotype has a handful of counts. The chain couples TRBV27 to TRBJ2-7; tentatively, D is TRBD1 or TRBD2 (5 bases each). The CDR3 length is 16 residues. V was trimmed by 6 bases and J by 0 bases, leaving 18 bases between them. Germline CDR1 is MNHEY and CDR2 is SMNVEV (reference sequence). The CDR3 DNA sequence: TGTGCCAGCAGAGAGACTCCGGGACCCAGCTCCTACGAGCAGTACTTC. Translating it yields CASRETPGPSSYEQYF.

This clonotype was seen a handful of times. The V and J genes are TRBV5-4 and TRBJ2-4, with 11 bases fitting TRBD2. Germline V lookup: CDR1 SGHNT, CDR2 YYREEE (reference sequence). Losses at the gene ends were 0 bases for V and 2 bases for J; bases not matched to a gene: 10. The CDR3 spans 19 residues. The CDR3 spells CASSLGLSSGGVTKNIQYF. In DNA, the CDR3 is TGTGCCAGCAGCTTGGGTCTGAGTAGCGGGGGGGTTACCAAAAACATTCAGTACTTC.

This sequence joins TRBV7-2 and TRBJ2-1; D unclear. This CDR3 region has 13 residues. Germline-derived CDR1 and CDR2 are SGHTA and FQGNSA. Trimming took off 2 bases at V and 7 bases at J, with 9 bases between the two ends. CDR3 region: CASSLSSRNEQFF. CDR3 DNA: TGTGCCAGCAGCTTATCATCGAGGAATGAGCAGTTCTTC.

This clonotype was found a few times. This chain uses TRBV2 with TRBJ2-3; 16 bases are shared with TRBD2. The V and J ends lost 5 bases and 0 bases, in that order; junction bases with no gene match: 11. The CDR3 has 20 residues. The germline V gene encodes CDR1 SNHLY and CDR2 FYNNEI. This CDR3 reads CASSFPGLAGGPSSTDTQYF. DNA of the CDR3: TGTGCCAGCAGTTTCCCGGGACTAGCGGGGGGGCCCTCAAGCACAGATACGCAGTATTTT.